The T cell receptor (beta chain) under discussion was sequenced for a study of cytomegalovirus exposure and HLA in healthy donors. The overall study: There were roughly 120 million unique TCR beta sequences, drawn from 150 million to 200 million T cells, in an earlier analysis.

General study findings and limits: Using a false discovery rate of 0.05, a later analysis showed that 16,951 TCR beta sequences were associated with HLA alleles. There were several of the most significant clusters that appeared linked to common viral pathogens in a later analysis. Presence/absence comparisons presumed near-even sequencing depth among donors.

A word on this clone: The antigen remains unidentified.

The PCR was carried out with 60 Vbeta primers and 13 Jbeta primers. Clones were read by immunoSEQ multiplex PCR, and TCRdb kept only the in-frame ones, dropping some. The sample includes about 170,000 clones, over 65% of them seen just once. The CDR3 length is 13 residues. Specimen: PBMCs. The chain joins TRBV12-2 to TRBJ2-7; the table assigns TRBD2, which was not confirmed against the DNA. TRBV12-2 has pseudogene status. This TCR was recovered from a female donor in good health and CMV-seronegative. The CDR3: CASRFDRRGEQYF. CDR3 DNA: TGTGCAAGTCGCTTTGACAGGCGGGGGGAGCAGTACTTC.